The present T cell receptor beta chain was sequenced within a study of response to subunit inactivated influenza vaccine (dated by TCRdb to between 2018 and 2020). A note on the overall study: To follow how T cells responded to a trivalent subunit inactivated influenza vaccine, the researchers relied on deep quantitative profiling of the T cell receptor repertoire. Overall study results and their limits: According to the authors, only a limited number of new T cells may be recruited by each seasonal influenza vaccination.

According to the germline V gene, CDR1 reads SGHRS and CDR2 reads YFSETQ. V trim: 4 bases; J trim: 5 bases; unmatched bases: 9. Its CDR3 holds 16 amino acids, cysteine through phenylalanine. Left in the record is the CDR3 DNA by itself, 48 bases read in frame from the first base. Comment on this clonotype: Its antigen is not yet known. The sample holds no much larger clone one base away, and base qualities are not on file.

To prepare the library, RT-PCR was applied. The listed sequencing device is Illumina HiSeq 2500. The raw public reads went through TCRdb reprocessing: fastp at Q25, MiXCR clone calling, in-frame beta chains kept. Rows merge per CDR3 protein into single entries with the most common DNA and genes. The sample table lists about 800,000 distinct CDR3 sequences, over 20% of them with a count of one. The ten top clones hold about 9.4% of the sample. The sequence is built from TRBV5-1 and TRBJ2-1; 10 nucleotides in the junction match TRBD2. Sequences were derived from PBMCs from blood, sampled around 5 days after vaccination. The clonotype was recovered from a man between 45 and 60 years old who received an inactivated influenza vaccine. Donor details come from another sample of the same person, matched by shared clones. This receptor carries the CDR3 CASSLSGTSANNEQFF. In nucleotides, the sequence is TGCGCCAGCAGCCTCTCTGGGACTAGCGCTAACAATGAGCAGTTCTTC. The reference TRBV5-1 and TRBJ2-1 proteins fill in what lies around the CDR3, so the full variable domain reads KAGVTQTPRYLIKTRGQQVTLSCSPISGHRSVSWYQQTPGQGLQFLFEYFSETQRNKGNFPGRFSGRQFSNSRSEMNVSTLELGDSALYLCASSLSGTSANNEQFFGPGTRLTVL.